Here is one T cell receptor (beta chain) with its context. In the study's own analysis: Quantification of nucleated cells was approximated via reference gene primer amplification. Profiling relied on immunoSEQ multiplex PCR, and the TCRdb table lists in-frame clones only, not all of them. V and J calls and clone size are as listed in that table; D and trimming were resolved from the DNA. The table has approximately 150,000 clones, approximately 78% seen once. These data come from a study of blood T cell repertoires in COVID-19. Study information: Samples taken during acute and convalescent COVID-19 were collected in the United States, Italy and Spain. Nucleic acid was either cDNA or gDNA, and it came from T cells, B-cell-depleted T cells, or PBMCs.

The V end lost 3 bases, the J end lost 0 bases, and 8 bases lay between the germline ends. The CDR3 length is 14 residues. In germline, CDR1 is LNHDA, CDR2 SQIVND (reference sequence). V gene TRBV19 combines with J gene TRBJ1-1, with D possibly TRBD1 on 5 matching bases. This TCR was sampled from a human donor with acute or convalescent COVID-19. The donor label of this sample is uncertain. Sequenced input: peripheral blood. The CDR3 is CASSIQGLNTEAFF. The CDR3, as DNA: TGTGCCAGTAGTATCCAGGGTTTGAACACTGAAGCTTTCTTT. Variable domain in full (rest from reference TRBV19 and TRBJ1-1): DGGITQSPKYLFRKEGQNVTLSCEQNLNHDAMYWYRQDPGQGLRLIYYSQIVNDFQKGDIAEGYSVSREKKESFPLTVTSAQKNPTAFYLCASSIQGLNTEAFFGQGTRLTVV.